The 19 T cell receptor beta chains given below trace back to one sample, sequenced in a study of identical twins. One entry per CDR3 protein, called by TCRdb with MiXCR from the 5' RACE reads. The sample yields 410,000 or so distinct CDR3 sequences, less than 20% seen once. Source material: naive T cells sorted from blood. All receptors derive from a middle-aged man in good health.

The chain joins TRBV29-1 to TRBJ1-1; 12 positions match TRBD1. Germline V gene sequence: CDR1 SQVTM, CDR2 ANQGSEA. With 6 bases clipped from V and 5 bases from J, the junction kept 13 bases outside the gene matches. This CDR3 has 16 amino acids. CDR3 region: CSVVGTGGQSGTEAFF. The CDR3 DNA sequence: TGCAGCGTGGTGGGGACAGGGGGCCAGAGTGGGACTGAAGCTTTCTTT.

This chain uses TRBV7-9 with TRBJ2-1; 12 positions match TRBD2. The V gene's germline CDR1 is SEHNR and CDR2 FQNEAQ (reference sequence). There are 16 residues in the CDR3. V dropped 1 base and J dropped 4; count of bases not matched to a gene: 2. CDR3 sequence: CASSLGTSGGYNEQFF. For the CDR3, the DNA is TGTGCCAGCAGCTTAGGTACTAGCGGGGGGTACAATGAGCAGTTCTTC.

This clonotype was found many times. This rearrangement joins TRBV27 to TRBJ2-3; 10 bases map to TRBD2. Trimming took 3 bases from V and 3 from J; bases not matched to a gene: 9. The CDR3 runs to 17 residues. Germline V gene sequence: CDR1 MNHEY, CDR2 SMNVEV (reference sequence). CDR3 amino acids: CASSFLAGARGTDTQYF. DNA of the CDR3: TGTGCCAGCAGTTTCCTAGCGGGAGCGCGGGGAACAGATACGCAGTATTTT.

This clonotype was seen many times. This chain connects TRBV5-1 to TRBJ2-6; the match to TRBD2 covers 13 bases. Germline V gene data show CDR1 as SGHRS and CDR2 as YFSETQ. This CDR3 comprises 17 residues. V trimming: 3 bases; J trimming: 2 bases; junction bases outside the gene matches: 2. The CDR3, as DNA: TGCGCCAGCAGCTCCGGGACTAGCGGGGCTGGGGCCAACGTCCTGACTTTC. Encoded protein: CASSSGTSGAGANVLTF.

The table lists this clonotype with many counts. The chain employs TRBV28 and TRBJ1-5; perhaps TRBD1 as D (6 bases). Germline loops: CDR1 MDHEN, CDR2 SYDVKM. The CDR3 is 17 residues long. The V end lost 2 bases, the J end lost 5 bases, and 19 bases lay between the germline ends. The CDR3 reads CASSLLPGSGEDQPQHF. CDR3 nucleotides: TGTGCCAGCAGTTTACTCCCGGGGTCAGGGGAGGATCAGCCCCAGCATTTT.

The V and J genes are TRBV12-3 or TRBV12-4 and TRBJ2-6; D unclear. The CDR3 totals 15 residues. Trimming pared 3 bases from V and 1 base from J, leaving 7 bases between. The CDR3 is CASSFMGSGANVLTF. CDR3 nucleotides: TGTGCCAGCAGTTTTATGGGGTCTGGGGCCAACGTCCTGACTTTC.

This clonotype was observed many times. This chain joins TRBV6-5 and TRBJ1-6; a weak D match, TRBD1 (5 bases). From germline, CDR1 is MNHEY and CDR2 SVGAGI. There are 16 residues in the CDR3. V was clipped by 5 bases and J by 10 bases, with 21 bases between them. The DNA for the CDR3 is TGTGCCAGCAGTAACCTTCCGGGGGGAGTAGGGTCACCCCTCCACTTT. It translates to CASSNLPGGVGSPLHF.

This clonotype has a handful of counts. V gene TRBV6-5 combines with J gene TRBJ2-3; D is ambiguous. The CDR3 sequence is 14 residues long. With 0 bases removed from V and 5 bases from J, the gap between germline ends came to 9 bases. Germline V gene sequence: CDR1 MNHEY, CDR2 SVGAGI. The CDR3 DNA reads as TGTGCCAGCAGTTACTCAGCCGGCGGAGATACGCAGTATTTT. Its protein is CASSYSAGGDTQYF.

This clonotype was observed a few times. The V gene is TRBV29-1, the J gene TRBJ1-5; TRBD1 agrees at 7 bases. J lost 2 bases, V lost 4 bases, and 2 bases had no gene match. The CDR3 is 13 residues long. Germline V gene data show CDR1 as SQVTM and CDR2 as ANQGSEA. The CDR3 DNA is TGCAGCGTTGGACAGGGCCGCAATCAGCCCCAGCATTTT. It codes for CSVGQGRNQPQHF.

This clonotype was observed a few times. The V and J genes are TRBV20-1 and TRBJ1-2; perhaps TRBD1 as D (6 bases). CDR1 and CDR2 (germline): DFQATT, SNEGSKA (reference sequence). Trimming removed 5 bases from V and 4 bases from J, with 14 bases in between. The CDR3 has 13 residues. The CDR3 is CSAGGGQSYGYTF. CDR3 DNA sequence: TGCAGTGCTGGAGGCGGACAGTCCTATGGCTACACCTTC.

The rearrangement uses TRBV5-1 and TRBJ2-2; 7 bases fit TRBD1. J gave up 7 bases and V 3 bases, and 3 bases lay outside the gene matches. There are 13 residues in the CDR3. Germline CDR1 SGHRS, CDR2 YFSETQ. The CDR3, as DNA: TGCGCCAGCAGCTACAGGGGATACGGGGAGCTGTTTTTT. Amino acid sequence: CASSYRGYGELFF.

The gene calls are TRBV7-3 and TRBJ2-5; no firm D call. Germline CDR1 is SGHTA and CDR2 is FQGTGA. The CDR3 totals 11 residues. The V and J ends lost 8 bases and 12 bases respectively, with 16 bases between them. The CDR3 DNA follows: TGTGCCAGCTTCCCAAGGTCCACTAAGTACTTC. It encodes CASFPRSTKYF.

The chain couples TRBV27 to TRBJ1-2; 7 nucleotides agree with TRBD1. The junction had 9 bases not matched to a gene; V was cut back by 3 bases and J by 2 bases. This CDR3 has 16 amino acids. Germline CDR1 and CDR2: MNHEY and SMNVEV (reference sequence). The CDR3 DNA is TGTGCCAGCAGTTTGCGACAGGGTGAGGCAAACTATGGCTACACCTTC. The encoded protein is CASSLRQGEANYGYTF.

There are a few counts of this clonotype. The rearrangement joins TRBV10-3 to TRBJ2-1; D may be TRBD2 (5 bases). Germline lookup yields CDR1 ENHRY and CDR2 SYGVKD. Trimming removed 4 bases from V and 5 bases from J, with 12 bases in between. The CDR3 totals 14 residues. The CDR3 DNA reads as TGTGCCATCAGTGCTATCGGGAACAACAATGAGCAGTTCTTC. Protein: CAISAIGNNNEQFF.

The chain combines TRBV28 with TRBJ1-2; 9 nucleotides agree with TRBD1. Germline V gene data show CDR1 as MDHEN and CDR2 as SYDVKM. V was pared by 7 bases and J by 4 bases, with 10 bases of the junction left unmatched. The CDR3 has 15 residues. The CDR3 region has the DNA TGTGCCAGCAAGTCGGGACAGGGAATCCTCTATGGCTACACCTTC. This gives the protein CASKSGQGILYGYTF.

This clonotype turned up a few times. A single base separates this from a much larger clone, so it may be a read error. V is TRBV10-3 and J is TRBJ1-4, with D possibly TRBD1 on 6 matching bases. V gave up 3 bases and J gave up 10 bases, with 18 bases separating them. The CDR3 consists of 15 residues. CDR1 ENHRY and CDR2 SYGVKD come from the germline V gene. CDR3 coding DNA: TGTGCCATCAGTGAATCAGGGGAGAGCGGTGGAAAACTGTTTTTT. Translation: CAISESGESGGKLFF.

This clonotype has at least ten counts. This chain joins TRBV10-3 and TRBJ2-7, with D possibly matching TRBD2 (5 bases). The CDR3 covers 15 residues. Trimming shortened V by 5 bases and J by 6 bases, and 20 bases separated the two germline ends. Germline CDR1 is ENHRY and CDR2 is SYGVKD. The CDR3: CAISKGLVASSEQYF. The CDR3 DNA sequence: TGTGCCATCAGTAAAGGACTGGTAGCGTCTTCCGAGCAGTACTTC.

This clonotype was detected many times. J is TRBJ2-4 and V is TRBV12-3 or TRBV12-4; 9 positions match TRBD2. V trimming: 4 bases; J trimming: 0 bases; junction bases outside the gene matches: 1. The CDR3 spans 15 residues. The CDR3 is CASSSSGIAKNIQYF. DNA of the CDR3: TGTGCCAGCAGTTCTAGCGGGATAGCCAAAAACATTCAGTACTTC.

This clonotype was seen more than once but under ten times. The chain employs TRBV11-2 and TRBJ2-1; 10 bases match TRBD2. V lost 2 bases to trimming and J lost 6 bases; unmatched junction nucleotides: 19. The CDR3 contains 20 residues. Germline CDR1 SGHAT, CDR2 FQNNGV. The CDR3 reads CASSLPARTSGPLLRNEQFF. The CDR3 region has the DNA TGTGCCAGCAGCTTACCAGCACGGACTAGCGGTCCCCTTTTACGCAATGAGCAGTTCTTC.